This record looks at one TCR beta chain sequence and its context. Its antigen is not identified. Trimming took off 10 bases at V and 5 bases at J, with 15 bases between the two ends. This CDR3 has 13 residues. Germline V gene data show CDR1 as SEHNR and CDR2 as FQNEAQ (reference sequence). The study sequenced TCR beta in blood CD8+ and CD4+ T cells. In contrast to the negatively isolated CD8+ and CD4+ T cells, TEMRA cells were FACS-enriched. This sample is part of a study of CD8 T cells in Susac syndrome. Study-level information: Patients with Susac syndrome were therapy-naive, on corticosteroids, or on intravenous immunoglobulin alone at the time that blood was drawn.

Study outcomes and limitations: The number of individuals included in the study's TCR sequencing and HLA analysis was acknowledged as relatively small.

Reverse transcription of roughly 0.45 to 1 ug RNA used random hexamers. Via MiXCR, TCRdb re-called the immunoSEQ multiplex PCR reads, giving one row per CDR3 protein. This sample has around 150,000 distinct CDR3 sequences, with around 95% found just once. This TCR came from a human donor with Susac syndrome. Sequenced sample: CD4+ T cells from PBMCs. This sequence joins TRBV7-9 and TRBJ2-1; the D gene is possibly TRBD2 (6 bases). CDR3 sequence: CATAGTANNEQFF. In DNA form, the CDR3 reads TGTGCCACCGCAGGGACTGCCAACAATGAGCAGTTCTTC.